A selection of T cell receptor beta chains follows, all from one sample in a study of neoadjuvant anti-PD-1 for oral cavity cancer. Profiled with immunoSEQ multiplex PCR; TCRdb holds only in-frame clones, not every one. This table holds 25,000 to 40,000 clones, around four fifths found once. The starting material was PBMCs, obtained after nivolumab (anti-PD-1) treatment. The receptors here all came from a person aged 35 to 85 with oral cavity squamous cell carcinoma. Each CDR3 is given with its conserved first and last residue. The order of the fields is CDR3 DNA, CDR3 protein, D gene, clone size, V gene, J gene. The D gene is left open where the match is weak. Not all rows give a size; the values are once, few, many and, for expanded clones, a class.

CDR3nt: TGTGCCAGCAGCACTGGGACTAGCCCCCCAGATACGCAGTATTTT; CDR3aa: CASSTGTSPPDTQYF; d_gene: TRBD2; abundance: NA; v_gene: TRBV11-2; j_gene: TRBJ2-3
CDR3nt: TGTGCCAGCAGCCGAGACAGAGATGGCAATCAGCCCCAGCATTTT; CDR3aa: CASSRDRDGNQPQHF; d_gene: NA; abundance: NA; v_gene: TRBV7-2; j_gene: TRBJ1-5
CDR3nt: TGTGCCAGTAGGACCTCAGGGGGCTCCTACAATGAGCAGTTCTTC; CDR3aa: CASRTSGGSYNEQFF; d_gene: TRBD1; abundance: NA; v_gene: TRBV7-2; j_gene: TRBJ2-1
CDR3nt: TGTGCCAGCAGCAGGCAAGGGGCAAAAAATTCACCCCTCCACTTT; CDR3aa: CASSRQGAKNSPLHF; d_gene: NA; abundance: NA; v_gene: TRBV7-6; j_gene: TRBJ1-6
CDR3nt: TGTGCCAGCTCGCAGGTGGCTAATGAAAAACTGTTTTTT; CDR3aa: CASSQVANEKLFF; d_gene: NA; abundance: NA; v_gene: TRBV2; j_gene: TRBJ1-4
CDR3nt: TGTGCCAGCAGTAAGAGGAGGGGGGACCCGAACACCGGGGAGCTGTTTTTT; CDR3aa: CASSKRRGDPNTGELFF; d_gene: NA; abundance: NA; v_gene: TRBV27; j_gene: TRBJ2-2
CDR3nt: TGTGCCAGCAGTCAGGCCCGGGACAGGGTAGGAGCTTTCTTT; CDR3aa: CASSQARDRVGAFF; d_gene: TRBD1; abundance: NA; v_gene: TRBV6-5; j_gene: TRBJ1-1
CDR3nt: TGCGCCAGCAGCTCCCCGGAGGTAAATACCGGGGAGCTGTTTTTT; CDR3aa: CASSSPEVNTGELFF; d_gene: NA; abundance: NA; v_gene: TRBV5-1; j_gene: TRBJ2-2
CDR3nt: TGTGCCAGCAGTCAACAGGGGGCCTCATATGGCTACACCTTC; CDR3aa: CASSQQGASYGYTF; d_gene: TRBD1; abundance: NA; v_gene: TRBV7-8; j_gene: TRBJ1-2
CDR3nt: TGCGCCAGCAGCCTGGCAGGGACTAGCGTCTACGAGCAGTACTTC; CDR3aa: CASSLAGTSVYEQYF; d_gene: TRBD2; abundance: NA; v_gene: TRBV5-1; j_gene: TRBJ2-7
CDR3nt: TGTGCCAGCAGCTTTGGAGGGGCCAATGGCTACACCTTC; CDR3aa: CASSFGGANGYTF; d_gene: NA; abundance: NA; v_gene: TRBV7-9; j_gene: TRBJ1-2
CDR3nt: TGCGCCAGCAGCCAGGCACAGGCAGATACGCAGTATTTT; CDR3aa: CASSQAQADTQYF; d_gene: NA; abundance: few; v_gene: TRBV4-3; j_gene: TRBJ2-3
CDR3nt: TGTGCCATCACCGGGACAGGGACTAACTATGGCTACACCTTC; CDR3aa: CAITGTGTNYGYTF; d_gene: TRBD1; abundance: NA; v_gene: TRBV10-3; j_gene: TRBJ1-2
CDR3nt: TGTGCCATCAGTGGACAGGGGGCCTTCCGGTTC; CDR3aa: CAISGQGAFRF; d_gene: TRBD1; abundance: NA; v_gene: TRBV10-3; j_gene: TRBJ1-2
CDR3nt: TGTGCCAGCAGCGGCAGGGCCCGGAGCACAGATACGCAGTATTTT; CDR3aa: CASSGRARSTDTQYF; d_gene: NA; abundance: few; v_gene: TRBV11-2; j_gene: TRBJ2-3
CDR3nt: TGTGCCAGCAGCGCGGTGGTGGCTAGCACAGATACGCAGTATTTT; CDR3aa: CASSAVVASTDTQYF; d_gene: NA; abundance: NA; v_gene: TRBV6-5; j_gene: TRBJ2-3
CDR3nt: TGTGCCAGCAGCGTCACCGGGACAGGATCCACCGGGGAGCTGTTTTTT; CDR3aa: CASSVTGTGSTGELFF; d_gene: TRBD1; abundance: NA; v_gene: TRBV9; j_gene: TRBJ2-2